This T cell receptor (beta chain) was observed in a study of monozygotic twins with inflammatory bowel disease (dated by TCRdb to 2018 to 2020). At the level of the whole study: The complete study included about 30 monozygotic twin pairs: 19 IBD-discordant Danish pairs and nine German pairs, of which four were IBD-concordant and five were IBD-discordant. Within discordant pairs, disease-associated traits were sought mainly by comparing IBD patients with their genetically identical healthy co-twins. Each individual had, on average, about 151 000 unique TCRalpha sequences and 181 000 unique TCRbeta sequences available for analysis.

Here is what the overall study found, with its caveats: Distinction between different T cell subtypes could not be achieved in the analysis. IBD patients shared fewer clonotypes with other individuals than healthy twins did, most markedly in patients showing signs of disease activity. Because patients received different immunosuppressive treatments, the repertoires may have picked up extra background noise and variability between individuals. A decrease in TCRbeta repertoire diversity, as measured by inverse Simpson index, was observed in IBD patients compared with their healthy co-twins. Repertoire similarity did not differ between concordant and discordant twins, which could be due to limited statistical power. No single strong signal or clonotype linked to IBD turned up in the results, so the idea that one exists was not supported.

From each donor, an approximately 2.5 ml peripheral blood sample was drawn into PAXgene tubes and stored at -80 degrees C. Total RNA was isolated from whole blood with the PAXgene blood miRNA kit on an automated QIAcube, without T cell sorting. Peripheral blood from monozygotic twin pairs who were concordant or discordant for inflammatory bowel disease underwent deep TCRalpha and TCRbeta repertoire profiling using unique molecular barcoding. For every twin pair, smoking habits were documented, and each individual was categorised as a current, former or never smoker. A remark on this clonotype: The target of this receptor is not known.

The library relied on 5' RACE. Each TCR library was prepared from about 3,300 ng of total RNA. For each sample, cDNA was synthesized in eight separate reactions using SMARTScribe reverse transcriptase. Unique molecular identifiers containing a 6-nucleotide sample barcode were introduced through template switching during cDNA synthesis. Amplification of TCRalpha and TCRbeta cDNA involved two nested PCRs of about 15 and 9 cycles, and each PCR was followed by bead purification. Before amplification, the cDNA was treated with uracil DNA-glycosylase and purified using the QIAquick PCR purification kit. In the second PCR, Illumina TruSeq-compatible adapters and sample-specific barcodes were added. Library quality and concentration were checked on TapeStation and Qubit, and libraries were pooled at roughly 5 ng each. Pooled libraries were sequenced on an Illumina HiSeq2500 single-index Rapid Run with 2 x 100 bp reads and custom sequencing primers. Turning to the authors' computational methods: UMI-based consensus assembly with MiGEC version 1.2.6 was used to correct PCR and sequencing errors. MiXCR version 2.1.1 was used to carry out V(D)J alignment, clonotype assembly and CDR3 extraction. To normalise gene usage, clonotype sharing and MAIT/NKT TCR abundance, the top 1000, 10 000 and 20 000 clonotypes in each sample were analysed. After downsampling to 27 000 UMIs, diversity was calculated as the inverse Simpson index using the vegan R package. Paired Mann-Whitney U tests were applied to discordant twin pairs, and Benjamini-Hochberg correction was used for multiple testing. Each CDR3 protein sequence appears as one entry after TCRdb reprocessed the reads, and no DNA is included. It is TCRdb's table, rather than the study itself, that gives the V and J calls and clone size. The table kept for this sample lists some 450,000 distinct CDR3 sequences. The ten largest clones take up roughly 2.2% of the sample.

Inclusive of the bounding cysteine and phenylalanine, the CDR3 is 16 residues long. No DNA is recorded. The germline V gene yields MNHEY for CDR1 and SVGEGT for CDR2. The sample comprised blood. This receptor was taken from a human donor with ulcerative colitis or Crohn's disease, or a healthy co-twin of an affected twin (not recorded which). The chain links TRBV6-2 or TRBV6-3 with TRBJ2-7. For the CDR3, the sequence is CASSYSKSCGTYEQYF.